The clone carrying this TCR beta chain showed up many times. The antigen remains unidentified. This record comes from a study of prognosis after radiotherapy for stage I lung cancer. Overall study results and limits: Nobody established whether the expanded TCR clones were specific to the tumor.

Researchers used two-round multiplex PCR to amplify TCR beta CDR3 starting from genomic DNA. First-round PCR amplification was performed with primers specific to each TRBV and TRBJ gene. TCRdb used MiXCR to reprocess the multiplex PCR reads, holding one entry per CDR3 protein. This repertoire shows 50,000 or so distinct CDR3 sequences, roughly 36% found once; its top ten account for roughly 10%. Germline-derived CDR1 and CDR2 are SGHTA and FQGNSA. V was clipped by 4 bases and J by 12 bases; unmatched bases: 6. CDR3 length: 14 residues. The origin of this receptor is a donor over 45 with non-small cell lung cancer. Sequencing was performed on PBMCs, taken before or after stereotactic body radiation therapy (not recorded which). The chain has TRBV7-2 and TRBJ2-1; 13 nucleotides agree with TRBD2. CDR3 nucleotides: TGTGCCAGCAGCTCGCAACTAGCGGGAGGGTGGCAGTTCTTC. The encoded protein is CASSSQLAGGWQFF.